This T cell receptor beta chain came from a study of T cells after yellow fever vaccination. Study results and caveats: Repertoires obtained by FACS sorting could include abundant clonotypes that entered as contaminants from the bulk population. Overlap between CD4 and CD8 compartments was detected for a small share of clonotypes. Faster peaking, at day 5 versus 15, marked a secondary response that was weaker.

Trimming removed 5 bases at V and 2 bases at J, with 12 bases between. The germline CDR1 and CDR2 sequences are SGHAT and FQNNGV. The CDR3 is 14 amino acids. This clonotype appeared a few times. What it binds is not known. In TCRdb, the 5' RACE reads were re-called with MiXCR into one record per CDR3 protein. Among around 340,000 distinct CDR3 sequences listed, roughly an eighth were seen once. This TCR was recovered from a man aged 18 to 29 who received the YFV17D yellow fever vaccine. The chain uses TRBV11-2 and TRBJ2-5, with D unclear. The sequencing used CD4+ T cells sorted from PBMCs, collected 15 days after the yellow fever booster vaccination. CDR3 region: CASSQGPGQETQYF. Written as DNA, the CDR3 is TGTGCCAGCAGCCAAGGACCTGGACAAGAGACCCAGTACTTC.